The 26 T cell receptor beta chains listed next were all sequenced from one sample in a study of OX40 agonist ivuxolimab in advanced cancers. Libraries were prepared by immunoSEQ multiplex PCR; TCRdb keeps only in-frame clonotypes and omits some of them. The repertoire holds approximately 80,000 clones, with more than 75% as singletons. The sequences come from CD4+ or CD8+ T cells sorted from blood, collected in a trial of the OX40 agonist ivuxolimab. These receptors were taken from an adult with an advanced solid tumor such as melanoma, head and neck, liver or kidney cancer.

This rearrangement joins TRBV6-1 to TRBJ2-1; TRBD2 aligns across 11 bases. Losses at the gene ends were 10 bases for V and 13 bases for J; bases not matched to a gene: 9. Germline V gene data show CDR1 as MNHNS and CDR2 as SASEGT. The length of the CDR3 is 12 residues. The CDR3: CATVGLADIQFF. The CDR3 coding sequence is TGTGCCACCGTGGGACTAGCGGACATTCAGTTCTTC.

This chain uses TRBV28 with TRBJ1-5; TRBD1 is a possible D gene (5 bases). The CDR3 consists of 15 residues. The germline gives CDR1 MDHEN, CDR2 SYDVKM. The V and J ends lost 7 bases and 8 bases respectively, with 21 bases between them. The CDR3, as DNA: TGTGCCAGCAACCTCAGGGCGCAAGGGGTCAAGCCCCAGCATTTT. The encoded protein is CASNLRAQGVKPQHF.

V usage is TRBV5-8 and J usage is TRBJ2-5, with 7 bases matching TRBD1. This CDR3 region has 14 residues. CDR1 SGHTS and CDR2 YDEGEE come from the germline V gene. With V trimmed by 4 bases and J by 0 bases, 3 bases remained unmatched. CDR3 bases: TGTGCCAGCAGCACCGGGACAGACCAAGAGACCCAGTACTTC. It translates to CASSTGTDQETQYF.

This chain links TRBV19 with TRBJ1-1; TRBD1 matches at 9 bases. In germline, CDR1 is LNHDA, CDR2 SQIVND (reference sequence). Germline trimming cut 6 bases from V and 11 bases from J; bases unmatched to any gene: 7. There are 12 residues in the CDR3. DNA for the CDR3: TGTGCCAGTAGAGAACAGGGGGCTCGGGCTTTCTTT. It translates to CASREQGARAFF.

This chain uses TRBV5-1 with TRBJ2-5; 9 bases fit TRBD2. Germline CDR1 reads SGHRS; CDR2 reads YFSETQ. The junction had 11 bases not matched to a gene; V was cut back by 6 bases and J by 2 bases. The CDR3 has 16 amino acids. CDR3 region: CASTKDVLAGQETQYF. CDR3 DNA: TGCGCCAGCACCAAGGATGTGCTAGCGGGGCAAGAGACCCAGTACTTC.

The chain carries TRBV5-1 and TRBJ2-1, with a tentative D call TRBD1 (6 bases). The germline gives CDR1 SGHRS, CDR2 YFSETQ. This CDR3 spans 15 amino acids. Between the trimmed V and J ends, which lost 2 bases and 3 bases, there was a span of 12 bases. The CDR3 loop reads CASSFSGVRYNEQFF. The CDR3 nucleotides are TGCGCCAGCAGCTTTTCAGGGGTTCGCTACAATGAGCAGTTCTTC.

The J gene is TRBJ2-7, the V gene TRBV5-4, with 10 nucleotides matching TRBD2. CDR1 is SGHNT and CDR2 is YYREEE in the germline V gene (reference sequence). Unmatched junction bases numbered 9, after V lost 4 bases and J lost 5 bases. The length of the CDR3 is 15 residues. Here the CDR3 reads CASSRTSGPENEQYF. CDR3 in DNA: TGTGCCAGCAGCCGGACTAGCGGACCGGAGAACGAGCAGTACTTC.

This clone was observed a single time. V is TRBV4-1 and J is TRBJ1-1; tentative D call: TRBD1 (6 bases). Germline CDR1 and CDR2: MGHRA and YSYEKL. V dropped 4 bases and J dropped 3 bases, with 27 bases sitting between them. This CDR3 contains 19 residues. CDR3 in amino acids: CASSLFPMQGPGADTEAFF. The CDR3 bases are TGCGCCAGCAGCCTATTCCCTATGCAGGGGCCTGGGGCGGACACTGAAGCTTTCTTT.

V usage is TRBV2 and J usage is TRBJ2-3; perhaps D is TRBD1 or TRBD2 (6 bases each). Trimming removed 7 bases from V and 0 bases from J, with 20 bases in between. Germline values: CDR1 SNHLY, CDR2 FYNNEI. The CDR3 has 17 residues. In DNA, the CDR3 is TGTGCCAGCACCACAAGGGGGAGTAGCGGAAGCACAGATACGCAGTATTTT. This gives the protein CASTTRGSSGSTDTQYF.

This clone was seen more than once but under ten times. V and J are TRBV7-9 and TRBJ2-7, with TRBD1 as a possible D gene (6 bases). Germline V gives CDR1 SEHNR, CDR2 FQNEAQ (reference sequence). This CDR3 region has 13 residues. Trimming cost V 4 bases and J 5 bases, with 12 bases left between them. CDR3 loop: CASSSQGLHEQYF. The CDR3 region has the DNA TGTGCCAGCAGCTCACAGGGTTTACACGAGCAGTACTTC.

The chain uses TRBV6-6 and TRBJ1-2; D gene ambiguous. The V gene's germline CDR1 is MNHNY and CDR2 SVGAGI (reference sequence). This CDR3 region has 13 residues. Trimming removed 6 bases from V and 8 bases from J, with 16 bases in between. The CDR3 protein is CASSPAISGGYTF. As DNA, the CDR3 is TGTGCCAGCAGCCCCGCCATCTCGGGCGGCTACACCTTC.

CDR3 coding DNA: TGCGCCAGCAGCCAAGAAGGGGGACTAGCGGCTACTTACAATGAGCAGTTCTTC. Residues: CASSQEGGLAATYNEQFF. The V gene is TRBV4-3, the J gene TRBJ2-1; 11 bases align to TRBD2. V dropped 0 bases and J dropped 4; count of bases not matched to a gene: 8. The CDR3 length is 18 residues. From germline, CDR1 is LGHNA and CDR2 YSLEER.

V gene TRBV6-5 combines with J gene TRBJ2-7, with 7 bases fitting TRBD1. This CDR3 has 15 amino acids. Trimming cost V 6 bases and J 4 bases; bases outside gene matches: 12. The germline V gene encodes CDR1 MNHEY and CDR2 SVGAGI. In nucleotides, the CDR3 is TGTGCCAGCAGCCGTGAACAGGGGTCGGTGTACGAGCAGTACTTC. This translates into CASSREQGSVYEQYF.

The V and J genes are TRBV11-2 and TRBJ1-1; TRBD1 matches at 9 bases. V shed 4 bases, J shed 3 bases, and the junction held 12 bases outside the gene matches. The length of the CDR3 is 17 residues. The germline CDR1 and CDR2 sequences are SGHAT and FQNNGV. The CDR3 sequence is CASSSNRGLLLYTEAFF. CDR3 bases: TGTGCCAGCAGCTCCAACAGGGGGCTCCTCCTTTACACTGAAGCTTTCTTT.

The J gene is TRBJ1-2, the V gene TRBV7-2, with D possibly matching TRBD1 (5 bases). Per the germline V gene, CDR1 is SGHTA and CDR2 is FQGNSA. This CDR3 is built from 14 residues. Trimming left V 4 bases short and J 2 bases short, with 11 bases between. Written as DNA, the CDR3 is TGTGCCAGCAGCTCTTGGGGACTGAACTATGGCTACACCTTC. Translating it yields CASSSWGLNYGYTF.

CDR3 residues: CASSPGGASANEKLFF. For the CDR3, the DNA is TGTGCCAGTAGTCCAGGGGGCGCGTCGGCTAATGAAAAACTGTTTTTT. The chain carries TRBV19 and TRBJ1-4, with TRBD1 matching 8 bases. The CDR3 totals 16 residues. Germline V gene sequence: CDR1 LNHDA, CDR2 SQIVND (reference sequence). The V gene end was trimmed by 5 bases and the J gene end by 3 bases; junction bases not matched to a gene: 8.

The genes are TRBV19 and TRBJ1-2; D is uncertain. V lost 0 bases and J lost 5, with 7 bases in between. The CDR3 has 13 amino acids. Germline V lookup: CDR1 LNHDA, CDR2 SQIVND (reference sequence). The CDR3 DNA reads TGTGCCAGTAGTATAGATATTGAGTATGGCTACACCTTC. Its protein is CASSIDIEYGYTF.

The chain joins TRBV7-8 to TRBJ2-2; no clear D. Trimming took off 5 bases at V and 3 bases at J, with 4 bases between the two ends. CDR1 SGHVS and CDR2 FQNEAQ come from the germline V gene. This CDR3 comprises 12 residues. CDR3: CASSRDTGELFF. Here the CDR3 DNA reads TGTGCCAGCAGCCGAGACACCGGGGAGCTGTTTTTT.

The chain combines TRBV28 with TRBJ2-3; D gene unclear. CDR1 and CDR2 (germline): MDHEN, SYDVKM. V lost 10 bases to trimming and J lost 3 bases, with 14 bases between them. The CDR3 is 13 residues long. The CDR3 loop reads CATEWAGTDTQYF. DNA of the CDR3: TGTGCCACCGAGTGGGCCGGGACAGATACGCAGTATTTT.

The V gene is TRBV7-2, the J gene TRBJ2-2; D may correspond to TRBD1 or TRBD2 (5 bases each). V was shortened by 1 base and J by 5 bases, with 17 bases between the two germline ends. There are 17 residues in the CDR3. Per the germline V gene, CDR1 is SGHTA and CDR2 is FQGNSA. The CDR3 nucleotides read TGTGCCAGCAGCTTAGACGGGGCGTTACGGGTTACCGGGGAGCTGTTTTTT. It yields the protein CASSLDGALRVTGELFF. Variable domain in full (rest from reference TRBV7-2 and TRBJ2-2): GAGVSQSPSNKVTEKGKDVELRCDPISGHTALYWYRQSLGQGLEFLIYFQGNSAPDKSGLPSDRFSAERTGGSVSTLTIQRTQQEDSAVYLCASSLDGALRVTGELFFGEGSRLTVL.

This chain joins TRBV18 and TRBJ1-6; TRBD1 matches 8 bases. This CDR3 is 15 amino acids long. After removal of 6 bases from V and 7 bases from J, the junction contained 8 bases not matched to a gene. CDR1 is KGHSH and CDR2 is LQKENI in the germline V gene. The CDR3 bases are TGTGCCAGCTCCGAGAGGCAGGGGGCAAATTCACCCCTCCACTTT. Protein product: CASSERQGANSPLHF.

The V gene is TRBV28, the J gene TRBJ2-4; no clear D gene. Germline CDR1 and CDR2: MDHEN and SYDVKM. Trimming removed 5 bases at V and 0 bases at J, with 2 bases between. The CDR3 covers 12 residues. CDR3 nucleotide sequence: TGTGCCAGCAGTGTAGCCAAAAACATTCAGTACTTC. Protein product: CASSVAKNIQYF.

V usage is TRBV19 and J usage is TRBJ2-1, with 7 bases matching TRBD2. Losses at the gene ends were 5 bases for V and 7 bases for J; bases not matched to a gene: 5. This CDR3 contains 13 residues. Germline CDR1 LNHDA, CDR2 SQIVND (reference sequence). The CDR3 is CASSELALNEQFF. CDR3 DNA sequence: TGTGCCAGTAGTGAACTAGCGTTAAATGAGCAGTTCTTC.

This chain joins TRBV11-2 and TRBJ2-7, with D unresolved. This CDR3 comprises 13 residues. Germline V gives CDR1 SGHAT, CDR2 FQNNGV. Trimming shortened V by 1 base and J by 6 bases, and 10 bases separated the two germline ends. The CDR3 nucleotides read TGTGCCAGCAGCTTAGTAAGAGCTGGCGAGCAGTACTTC. This gives the protein CASSLVRAGEQYF.

V and J are TRBV6-5 and TRBJ1-2; D not certain. V gave up 5 bases and J gave up 4 bases, with 14 bases separating them. The CDR3 has 14 residues. Germline V gives CDR1 MNHEY, CDR2 SVGAGI. Here the CDR3 DNA reads TGTGCCAGCAGTGATCCCGGTCGGACCTATGGCTACACCTTC. Translation gives CASSDPGRTYGYTF.

This chain's CDR3 is CASSEPGEGYNEQFF. The CDR3 DNA sequence: TGCGCCAGCAGTGAGCCGGGAGAGGGGTACAATGAGCAGTTCTTC. V is TRBV10-2 and J is TRBJ2-1; D may be TRBD2 (6 bases). Germline assignment: CDR1 WSHSY and CDR2 SAAADI. V shed 2 bases and J shed 4 bases, with 12 bases lying between them. The CDR3 is 15 residues long.